The subject of this entry is one T cell receptor (beta chain). The data were taken from a study of blood T cell repertoires in COVID-19. Trimming took 0 bases from V and 0 from J, leaving 12 bases between them. CDR1 LGHNA and CDR2 YNFKEQ come from the germline V gene. The CDR3 covers 16 residues. Original analysis: Amplified reference gene primers provided the basis for estimating nucleated cell counts. Profiled with immunoSEQ multiplex PCR; TCRdb holds only in-frame clones, not every one. Clone size and V and J calls were adopted from that table, with D and trimming inferred from the DNA. The sample lists approximately 150,000 clones, about four fifths occurring once.

The genes are TRBV4-2 and TRBJ2-7; D is possibly TRBD1 (6 bases). Specimen: peripheral blood. The sequence came from a woman in her sixties with COVID-19, enrolled during active disease. In nucleotides, the CDR3 is TGTGCCAGCAGCCAAGAAAAAGACAGGTTCTCCTACGAGCAGTACTTC. Protein: CASSQEKDRFSYEQYF.